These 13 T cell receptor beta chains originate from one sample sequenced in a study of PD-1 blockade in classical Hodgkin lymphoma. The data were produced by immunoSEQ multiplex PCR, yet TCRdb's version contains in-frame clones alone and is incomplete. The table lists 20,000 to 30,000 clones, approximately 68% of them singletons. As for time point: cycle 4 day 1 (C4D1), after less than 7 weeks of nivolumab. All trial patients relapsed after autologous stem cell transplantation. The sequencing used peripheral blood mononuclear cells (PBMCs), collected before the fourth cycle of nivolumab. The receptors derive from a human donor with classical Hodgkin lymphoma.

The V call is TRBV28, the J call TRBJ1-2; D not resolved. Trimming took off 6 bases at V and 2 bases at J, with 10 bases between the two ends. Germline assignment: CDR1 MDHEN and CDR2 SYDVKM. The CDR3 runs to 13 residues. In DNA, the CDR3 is TGTGCCAGCAGCCCCACAGTAAACTATGGCTACACCTTC. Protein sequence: CASSPTVNYGYTF.

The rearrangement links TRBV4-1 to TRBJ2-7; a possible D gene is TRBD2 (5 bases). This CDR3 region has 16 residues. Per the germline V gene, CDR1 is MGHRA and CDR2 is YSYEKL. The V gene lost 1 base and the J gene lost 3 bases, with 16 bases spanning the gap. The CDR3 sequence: CASSQVIALRDYEQYF. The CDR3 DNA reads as TGCGCCAGCAGCCAAGTAATCGCCTTGAGGGACTACGAGCAGTACTTC.

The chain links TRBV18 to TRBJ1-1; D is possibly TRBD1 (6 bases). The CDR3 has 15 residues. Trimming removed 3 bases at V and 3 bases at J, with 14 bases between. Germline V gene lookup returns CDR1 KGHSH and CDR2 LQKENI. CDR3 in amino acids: CASSPGVGQDTEAFF. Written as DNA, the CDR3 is TGTGCCAGCTCACCTGGGGTGGGACAAGACACTGAAGCTTTCTTT. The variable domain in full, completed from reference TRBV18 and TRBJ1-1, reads NAGVMQNPRHLVRRRGQEARLRCSPMKGHSHVYWYRQLPEEGLKFMVYLQKENIIDESGMPKERFSAEFPKEGPSILRIQQVVRGDSAAYFCASSPGVGQDTEAFFGQGTRLTVV.

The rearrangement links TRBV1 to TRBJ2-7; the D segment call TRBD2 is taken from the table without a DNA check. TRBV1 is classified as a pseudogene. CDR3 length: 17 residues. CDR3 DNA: TGCACCAGCAGCCTCCCGGAGGTAGCGGGGGGGCCAATCGAGCAGTACGTC. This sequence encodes CTSSLPEVAGGPIEQYV.

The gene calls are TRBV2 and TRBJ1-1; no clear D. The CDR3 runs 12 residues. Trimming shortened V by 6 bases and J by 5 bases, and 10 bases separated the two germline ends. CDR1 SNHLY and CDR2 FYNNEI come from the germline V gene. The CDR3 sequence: CASSLWGTEAFF. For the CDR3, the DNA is TGTGCCAGCAGCCTATGGGGAACTGAAGCTTTCTTT.

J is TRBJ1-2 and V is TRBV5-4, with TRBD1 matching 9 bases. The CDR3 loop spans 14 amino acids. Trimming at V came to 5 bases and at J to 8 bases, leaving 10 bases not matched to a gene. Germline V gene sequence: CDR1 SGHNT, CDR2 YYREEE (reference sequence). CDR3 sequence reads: CASSSDRGIEGYTF. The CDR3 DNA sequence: TGTGCCAGCAGTTCGGACAGGGGAATTGAGGGCTACACCTTC.

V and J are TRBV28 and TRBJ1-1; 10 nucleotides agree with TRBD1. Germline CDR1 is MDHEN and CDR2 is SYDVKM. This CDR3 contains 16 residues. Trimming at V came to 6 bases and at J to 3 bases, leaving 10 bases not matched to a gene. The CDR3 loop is CASSPMKGTGDTEAFF. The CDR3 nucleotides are TGTGCCAGCAGCCCTATGAAAGGGACAGGGGACACTGAAGCTTTCTTT.

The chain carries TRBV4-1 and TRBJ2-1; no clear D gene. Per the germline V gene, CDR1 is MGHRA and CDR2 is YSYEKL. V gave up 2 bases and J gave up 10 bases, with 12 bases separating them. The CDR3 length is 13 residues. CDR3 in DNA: TGCGCCAGCAGCCAAACCGCCCAAGGGGAGCAGTTCTTC. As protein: CASSQTAQGEQFF.

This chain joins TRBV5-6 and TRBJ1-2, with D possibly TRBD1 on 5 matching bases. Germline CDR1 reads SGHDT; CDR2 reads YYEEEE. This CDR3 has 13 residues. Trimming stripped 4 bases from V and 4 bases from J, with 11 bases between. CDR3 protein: CASSPGRSYGYTF. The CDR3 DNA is TGTGCCAGCAGCCCGGGACGGTCCTATGGCTACACCTTC. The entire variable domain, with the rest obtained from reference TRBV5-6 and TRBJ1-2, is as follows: DAGVTQSPTHLIKTRGQQVTLRCSPKSGHDTVSWYQQALGQGPQFIFQYYEEEERQRGNFPDRFSGHQFPNYSSELNVNALLLGDSALYLCASSPGRSYGYTFGSGTRLTVV.

The CDR3 loop reads CASSTDTGELFF. The CDR3 DNA is TGTGCCAGCAGCACCGACACCGGGGAGCTGTTTTTT. This chain links TRBV7-3 with TRBJ2-2; D is unresolved. The germline CDR1 and CDR2 sequences are SGHTA and FQGTGA. CDR3 length: 12 residues. The germline V and J ends were trimmed by 5 bases and 3 bases, with 4 bases remaining between them. The full variable domain, rest sourced from reference TRBV7-3 and TRBJ2-2, is GAGVSQTPSNKVTEKGKYVELRCDPISGHTALYWYRQSLGQGPEFLIYFQGTGAADDSGLPNDRFFAVRPEGSVSTLKIQRTERGDSAVYLCASSTDTGELFFGEGSRLTVL.

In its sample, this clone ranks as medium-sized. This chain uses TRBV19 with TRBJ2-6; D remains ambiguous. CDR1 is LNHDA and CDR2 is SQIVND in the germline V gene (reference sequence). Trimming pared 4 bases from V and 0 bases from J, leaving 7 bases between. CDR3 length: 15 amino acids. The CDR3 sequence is CASSTYSSGANVLTF. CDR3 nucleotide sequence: TGTGCCAGTAGTACATATAGCTCTGGGGCCAACGTCCTGACTTTC.

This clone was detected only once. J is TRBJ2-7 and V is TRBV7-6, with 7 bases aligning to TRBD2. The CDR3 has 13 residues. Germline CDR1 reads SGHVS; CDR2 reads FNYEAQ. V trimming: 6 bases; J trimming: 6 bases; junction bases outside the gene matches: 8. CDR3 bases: TGTGCCAGCAGGCGGACTAGTGGGGGCGAGCAGTACTTC. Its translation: CASRRTSGGEQYF.

For the CDR3, the DNA is TGTGCCAGCAGTATTCACAGTGAAGCTTTCTTT. It translates to CASSIHSEAFF. V and J are TRBV6-4 and TRBJ1-1; D remains unclear. Per germline, CDR1 MRHNA and CDR2 SNTAGT. The V and J ends lost 5 bases and 7 bases respectively, with 8 bases between them. The CDR3 runs 11 residues.